The entry below describes one TCR beta chain. Its antigen is as yet unknown. This entry is derived from a study of a mutant IDH1 vaccine in newly diagnosed glioma. Overall study context: Sex distribution of treated patients was about 62% male and approximately 38% female; mean age was about 40 years. General observations from the study: Pseudoprogression seemed unrelated to changes in top peripheral T cell clonotypes. A vaccine-induced immune response developed in roughly 93% of the patients.

Time point: baseline, week 1 (first vaccination visit). The sample's treatment: pre-vaccination baseline after standard-of-care therapy. Donors' newly diagnosed IDH1-mutant WHO grade 3 or 4 astrocytomas lacked nuclear ATRX. Germline lookup yields CDR1 MNHEY and CDR2 SMNVEV (reference sequence). The V gene lost 0 bases and the J gene lost 6 bases, with 6 bases spanning the gap. This CDR3 is built from 14 residues. The assay was immunoSEQ multiplex PCR, and TCRdb's table has in-frame clones only and misses some. In the table there are around 63,000 clones, approximately 91% of which are singletons. The clonotype was recovered from a man aged 45-65 years with glioma. The rearrangement joins TRBV27 to TRBJ2-6; D remains ambiguous. This specimen consisted of PBMCs, obtained from a glioma patient treated with radiotherapy, temozolomide or both. The CDR3 protein is CASSLSSAANVLTF. The DNA for the CDR3 is TGTGCCAGCAGTTTATCATCGGCGGCCAACGTCCTGACTTTC.